Below are 2 T cell receptor beta chains sequenced from a single sample in a study of T cells in Graves' hyperthyroidism and ophthalmopathy. Amplification yielded TCR beta CDR3 regions, with RNA transcripts as the source. TCR CDR3 underwent first-round RT-PCR with the HTBI primer set. In TCRdb, the multiplex PCR reads were re-called with MiXCR into one record per CDR3 protein. The table lists 500,000 to 600,000 distinct CDR3 sequences, roughly 46% of them singletons, with around 7.7% in the top ten. Material: peripheral blood or thyroid tissue (not recorded which). These receptors were obtained from a woman in her late teens or twenties with Graves' hyperthyroidism.

The chain has TRBV2 and TRBJ2-2; tentative D call: TRBD1 (5 bases). Trimming shortened V by 9 bases and J by 0 bases, and 5 bases separated the two germline ends. This CDR3 spans 12 amino acids. Germline V gene lookup returns CDR1 SNHLY and CDR2 FYNNEI. CDR3 protein: CARQANTGELFF. The CDR3 DNA follows: TGTGCCAGACAGGCGAACACCGGGGAGCTGTTTTTT. Full variable domain (remainder filled in from reference TRBV2 and TRBJ2-2): EPEVTQTPSHQVTQMGQEVILRCVPISNHLYFYWYRQILGQKVEFLVSFYNNEISEKSEIFDDQFSVERPDGSNFTLKIRSTKLEDSAMYFCARQANTGELFFGEGSRLTVL.

This clonotype has only one observation. The CDR3 DNA is TGTGCCAGCAGTTTAGCGCTTGGCGGGAGGGTCTCGGAGCAGTTCTTC. It encodes CASSLALGGRVSEQFF. The V and J genes are TRBV12-3 or TRBV12-4 and TRBJ2-1, with 9 bases lining up with TRBD2. V lost 0 bases, J lost 10 bases, and 10 bases stayed unmatched. CDR3 length: 16 residues.